The 18 T cell receptor beta chains below were found in one sample sequenced in a study of blood T cell repertoires in COVID-19 (dated by TCRdb to 2018 to 2021). The method behind the library was the immunoSEQ multiplex PCR assay. Held by TCRdb, this immuneACCESS table contains in-frame sequences only and omits some clones. Under half of the omission traces to an unresolved V gene where checked; the cause of the rest is unknown. Here the sample has about 140,000 clones; around 78% occur a single time. 4.5% to 5% of the sample lies in the top ten. Material for sequencing was peripheral blood. The receptors were gathered from a woman older than 75 with active or convalescent COVID-19.

The V gene is TRBV18, the J gene TRBJ1-2, with TRBD1 matching over 7 bases. V was clipped by 3 bases and J by 0 bases; unmatched bases: 1. The CDR3 has 14 residues. CDR1 and CDR2 from the germline V gene are KGHSH and LQKENI. CDR3 sequence (DNA): TGTGCCAGCTCACCCGGGACAGCTAACTATGGCTACACCTTC. Translation gives CASSPGTANYGYTF.

The chain has TRBV6-5 and TRBJ1-1; D gene uncertain. CDR3 length: 14 residues. Germline lookup yields CDR1 MNHEY and CDR2 SVGAGI. Trimming removed 3 bases at V and 5 bases at J, with 13 bases between. The CDR3 sequence: CASSYIRIGTEAFF. The CDR3, as DNA: TGTGCCAGCAGTTATATCAGGATTGGGACTGAAGCTTTCTTT.

The chain is built from TRBV6-2 or TRBV6-3 and TRBJ2-7; possibly TRBD1 for D (5 bases). V lost 2 bases, J lost 3 bases, and 20 bases lay in between. The CDR3 has 17 amino acids. The germline CDR1 and CDR2 sequences are MNHEY and SVGEGT. CDR3 coding DNA: TGTGCCAGCAGTTACGCTACCGACAGCCCCCCTCACTACGAGCAGTACTTC. Translation gives CASSYATDSPPHYEQYF.

The chain links TRBV9 to TRBJ2-3; tentatively, D is TRBD2 (5 bases). CDR3 size: 14 residues. CDR1 is SGDLS, CDR2 YYNGEE, per germline. Trimming removed 4 bases at V and 1 base at J, with 10 bases between. CDR3 nucleotide sequence: TGTGCCAGCAGCTCCCGCGGGCGCACAGATACGCAGTATTTT. Encoded protein: CASSSRGRTDTQYF.

The CDR3 region is CASTSPGYGYTF. Here the CDR3 DNA reads TGTGCCAGCACCTCTCCAGGTTATGGCTACACCTTC. The chain combines TRBV7-9 with TRBJ1-2; D not certain. Trimming stripped 7 bases from V and 5 bases from J, with 11 bases between. Germline V lookup: CDR1 SEHNR, CDR2 FQNEAQ (reference sequence). This CDR3 spans 12 amino acids.

For this clone: Compared with germline, one end of the junction differs, possibly owing to a read error. The chain couples TRBV5-1 to TRBJ1-1, with D unresolved. CDR1 and CDR2 (germline): SGHRS, YFSETQ. The CDR3 contains 13 residues. The CDR3 reads CASSLGRSTQAFF. CDR3 bases: TGCGCCAGCAGCTTGGGCCGTTCCACTCAAGCTTTCTTT.

The V call is TRBV6-1, the J call TRBJ1-4, with D unresolved. CDR1 is MNHNS, CDR2 SASEGT, per germline. CDR3 length equals 15 residues. The germline V and J ends were trimmed by 1 base and 3 bases, with 9 bases remaining between them. CDR3 nucleotide sequence: TGTGCCAGCAGTGAAGACTCGCGGTCTAATGAAAAACTGTTTTTT. It codes for CASSEDSRSNEKLFF.

The J gene is TRBJ1-2, the V gene TRBV6-1; D not resolved. The ends were cut back, 3 bases at V and 8 bases at J, with 10 bases in the middle. This CDR3 comprises 12 residues. Germline lookup yields CDR1 MNHNS and CDR2 SASEGT. The CDR3 nucleotides read TGTGCCAGCAGTGACAGGACTGGGGGCTACACCTTC. Protein product: CASSDRTGGYTF.

V usage is TRBV20-1 and J usage is TRBJ1-4; D is perhaps TRBD1 (5 bases). Germline values: CDR1 DFQATT, CDR2 SNEGSKA (reference sequence). CDR3 length: 15 amino acids. V lost 3 bases, J lost 2 bases, and 13 bases lay in between. CDR3 residues: CSASFRGTTNEKLFF. The CDR3 DNA reads TGCAGTGCTAGTTTCCGGGGGACGACTAATGAAAAACTGTTTTTT.

Comment on this clone: This specimen includes other DNA sequences encoding the same CDR3. The CDR3 reads CASSLAGRSTEAFF. For the CDR3, the DNA is TGTGCCAGCAGCTTAGCAGGCAGGTCCACTGAAGCTTTCTTT. V usage is TRBV7-2 and J usage is TRBJ1-1; no reliable D call. Germline CDR1 and CDR2: SGHTA and FQGNSA. V lost 0 bases and J 4 bases, leaving 9 bases between the germline ends. The CDR3 spans 14 residues.

This clone came up once. The chain has TRBV19 and TRBJ2-7; 8 nucleotides align to TRBD2. With V trimmed by 5 bases and J by 5 bases, 8 bases remained unmatched. The CDR3 runs to 14 residues. Germline values: CDR1 LNHDA, CDR2 SQIVND (reference sequence). The CDR3 region is CASSSRGGPDEQYF. The CDR3 DNA sequence: TGTGCCAGTAGTTCTCGCGGGGGGCCCGACGAGCAGTACTTC. The whole variable domain, filled in from reference TRBV19 and TRBJ2-7, reads DGGITQSPKYLFRKEGQNVTLSCEQNLNHDAMYWYRQDPGQGLRLIYYSQIVNDFQKGDIAEGYSVSREKKESFPLTVTSAQKNPTAFYLCASSSRGGPDEQYFGPGTRLTVT.

V gene TRBV7-3 combines with J gene TRBJ2-1; 7 bases agree with TRBD2. The germline gives CDR1 SGHTA, CDR2 FQGTGA. The J segment lost 1 base and the V segment lost 0 bases, leaving 3 bases of the junction unmatched. The CDR3 extends over 16 amino acids. The CDR3 protein is CASSLTGRGSYNEQFF. CDR3 DNA sequence: TGTGCCAGCAGCTTAACTGGGCGGGGGTCCTACAATGAGCAGTTCTTC.

The genes are TRBV11-2 and TRBJ1-5; D not resolved. Germline CDR1 and CDR2: SGHAT and FQNNGV. Trimming shortened V by 1 base and J by 0 bases, and 7 bases separated the two germline ends. This CDR3 is 15 amino acids long. CDR3 in DNA: TGTGCCAGCAGCTTAGGGCGGGATAGCAATCAGCCCCAGCATTTT. This translates into CASSLGRDSNQPQHF.

The chain employs TRBV28 and TRBJ2-5; D is unresolved. V shed 10 bases and J shed 0 bases, with 15 bases lying between them. This CDR3 region has 14 residues. The germline gives CDR1 MDHEN, CDR2 SYDVKM. The CDR3 DNA follows: TGTGCCACCCGCCCCCGCAGATACCAAGAGACCCAGTACTTC. Translated, it gives CATRPRRYQETQYF.

This clone was recorded only once. The chain is built from TRBV27 and TRBJ1-2, with 7 bases matching TRBD1. With 5 bases clipped from V and 8 bases from J, the junction kept 8 bases outside the gene matches. CDR1 is MNHEY, CDR2 SMNVEV, per germline (reference sequence). There are 13 residues in the CDR3. CDR3: CASSRRTGEGYTF. DNA for the CDR3: TGTGCCAGCAGTCGCCGAACAGGGGAAGGCTACACCTTC.

The V gene is TRBV14, the J gene TRBJ1-2; 9 nucleotides agree with TRBD1. The CDR3 runs to 14 residues. Losses at the gene ends were 6 bases for V and 2 bases for J; bases not matched to a gene: 4. Germline loops: CDR1 SGHDN, CDR2 FVKESK. The CDR3 coding sequence is TGTGCCAGCAGAGACAGGGGGGGGAACTATGGCTACACCTTC. Translating it yields CASRDRGGNYGYTF.

The rearrangement uses TRBV2 and TRBJ1-1; TRBD1 aligns across 9 bases. The germline V gene encodes CDR1 SNHLY and CDR2 FYNNEI. V shed 2 bases and J 8 bases; nucleotides not matched to a gene: 6. The CDR3 loop spans 14 amino acids. DNA of the CDR3: TGTGCCAGCAGTGAAACAGGGGGCGCGGCAGAAGCTTTCTTT. Its protein is CASSETGGAAEAFF.

The chain combines TRBV19 with TRBJ1-1; possibly TRBD1 for D (6 bases). The CDR3 is 14 residues long. Germline-derived CDR1 and CDR2 are LNHDA and SQIVND (reference sequence). V was clipped by 3 bases and J by 5 bases, with 13 bases between them. The CDR3 sequence: CASSIMAGDTEAFF. The CDR3 coding sequence is TGTGCCAGTAGTATCATGGCAGGGGATACTGAAGCTTTCTTT. Full variable domain (missing parts from reference TRBV19 and TRBJ1-1): DGGITQSPKYLFRKEGQNVTLSCEQNLNHDAMYWYRQDPGQGLRLIYYSQIVNDFQKGDIAEGYSVSREKKESFPLTVTSAQKNPTAFYLCASSIMAGDTEAFFGQGTRLTVV.